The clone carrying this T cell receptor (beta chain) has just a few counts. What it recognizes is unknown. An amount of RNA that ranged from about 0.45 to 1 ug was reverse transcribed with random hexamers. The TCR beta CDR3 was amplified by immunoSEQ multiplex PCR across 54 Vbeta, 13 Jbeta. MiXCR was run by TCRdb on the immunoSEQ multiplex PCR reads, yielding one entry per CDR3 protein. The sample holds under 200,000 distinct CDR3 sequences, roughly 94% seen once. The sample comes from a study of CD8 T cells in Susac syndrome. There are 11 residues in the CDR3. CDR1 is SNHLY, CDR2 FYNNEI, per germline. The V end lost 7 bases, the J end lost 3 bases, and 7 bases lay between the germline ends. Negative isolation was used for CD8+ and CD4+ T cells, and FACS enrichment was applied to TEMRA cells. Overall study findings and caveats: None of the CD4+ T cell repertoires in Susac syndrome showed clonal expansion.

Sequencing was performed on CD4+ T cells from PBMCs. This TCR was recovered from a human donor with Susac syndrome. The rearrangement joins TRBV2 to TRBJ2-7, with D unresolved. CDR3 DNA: TGTGCCAGCAAGAATAGCTACGAGCAGTACTTC. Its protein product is CASKNSYEQYF.